A single sample is the source of the 11 T cell receptor beta chains below, sequenced in a study of cytomegalovirus exposure and HLA in healthy donors. The study ran its PCR with 60 Vbeta and 13 Jbeta primers. Method: immunoSEQ multiplex PCR; TCRdb's copy keeps in-frame clones and lacks some. The sample has 200,000 to 250,000 clones; approximately 80% are singletons. Source material: PBMCs. The receptors stem from a boy aged 2-15 years in good health and CMV-seronegative.

The V and J genes are TRBV30 and TRBJ2-5; TRBD1 matches at 7 bases. TRBJ2-7 explains the end of the DNA better; the J call may be wrong. Germline-derived CDR1 and CDR2 are GTSNPN and SVGIG (reference sequence). The CDR3 spans 13 residues. The CDR3 is CAWSGTGNYEQYF. As DNA, the CDR3 is TGTGCCTGGAGTGGGACAGGAAACTACGAGCAGTACTTC.

The genes are TRBV28 and TRBJ2-2, with D maybe TRBD1 (5 bases). This CDR3 is built from 15 residues. Germline V lookup: CDR1 MDHEN, CDR2 SYDVKM. Trimming took off 5 bases at V and 6 bases at J, with 16 bases between the two ends. This chain's CDR3 is CASSLVRVEAGELFF. The CDR3 DNA reads as TGTGCCAGCAGTCTCGTCAGGGTCGAGGCCGGGGAGCTGTTTTTT.

Here the CDR3 DNA reads TGTGCCAGCAGCGATAGCGGGAGCCTTCATGTTGAGCAGTTCTTC. Protein product: CASSDSGSLHVEQFF. This chain uses TRBV5-5 with TRBJ2-1, with TRBD2 matching over 9 bases. The CDR3 sequence is 15 residues long. V lost 4 bases, J lost 9 bases, and 11 bases stayed unmatched. CDR1 is SGHKS, CDR2 YYEKEE, per germline (reference sequence).

The V and J genes are TRBV19 and TRBJ2-1; 15 positions agree with TRBD2. The CDR3 extends over 18 amino acids. CDR1 and CDR2 from the germline V gene are LNHDA and SQIVND (reference sequence). V lost 5 bases and J lost 3; bases outside the gene matches: 8. In DNA form, the CDR3 reads TGTGCCAGTAGTCACTCGGGACTAGCGGGAGGATTCTACAATGAGCAGTTCTTC. It specifies CASSHSGLAGGFYNEQFF.

The rearrangement joins TRBV7-9 to TRBJ1-3, with a tentative D call TRBD1 (6 bases). The CDR3 contains 15 residues. Germline V gene data show CDR1 as SEHNR and CDR2 as FQNEAQ (reference sequence). The ends were cut back, 11 bases at V and 1 base at J, with 18 bases in the middle. The CDR3 here is CAVPPLGASGNTIYF. CDR3 DNA sequence: TGTGCCGTCCCCCCATTGGGGGCATCTGGAAACACCATATATTTT.

This sequence joins TRBV9 and TRBJ1-2; TRBD1 matches at 7 bases. This CDR3 has 14 amino acids. CDR1 is SGDLS, CDR2 YYNGEE, per germline. J was trimmed by 7 bases and V by 0 bases; bases with no gene match: 6. The chain's CDR3 is CASSVALRDSGYTF. The DNA for the CDR3 is TGTGCCAGCAGCGTAGCACTCCGGGACAGTGGCTACACCTTC.

This clone has just a few counts. The chain uses TRBV6-5 and TRBJ1-1; 7 bases line up with TRBD1. Germline V gene lookup returns CDR1 MNHEY and CDR2 SVGAGI. This CDR3 is 13 amino acids long. With 6 bases clipped from V and 7 bases from J, the junction kept 8 bases outside the gene matches. The CDR3 DNA follows: TGTGCCAGCAGCGCCGGGACAGAATTTGAAGCTTTCTTT. Translated, it gives CASSAGTEFEAFF.

This clone was detected a few times. The chain is built from TRBV6-6 and TRBJ1-1, with D unresolved. V lost 6 bases and J 6 bases, leaving 14 bases between the germline ends. This CDR3 has 13 amino acids. Germline-derived CDR1 and CDR2 are MNHNY and SVGAGI (reference sequence). CDR3 sequence: CASSPSGFPEAFF. CDR3 bases: TGTGCCAGCAGCCCCTCAGGTTTTCCTGAAGCTTTCTTT.

The CDR3 is CASSLPLRQGGLVMNEQFF. CDR3 DNA sequence: TGTGCCAGCAGCTTACCTCTAAGACAGGGAGGCCTGGTTATGAATGAGCAGTTCTTC. This chain links TRBV7-9 with TRBJ2-1; TRBD1 is a possible D gene (7 bases). The CDR3 contains 19 residues. Germline values: CDR1 SEHNR, CDR2 FQNEAQ (reference sequence). V lost 2 bases and J lost 7, with 27 bases in between. The complete variable domain, with remaining parts taken from reference TRBV7-9 and TRBJ2-1, reads DTGVSQNPRHKITKRGQNVTFRCDPISEHNRLYWYRQTLGQGPEFLTYFQNEAQLEKSRLLSDRFSAERPKGSFSTLEIQRTEQGDSAMYLCASSLPLRQGGLVMNEQFFGPGTRLTVL.

The chain uses TRBV12-5 and TRBJ2-7; 7 bases agree with TRBD1. The germline CDR1 and CDR2 sequences are LGHNT and FRNRAP. Trimming cost V 0 bases and J 3 bases; bases outside gene matches: 8. This CDR3 has 16 amino acids. In nucleotides, the CDR3 is TGTGCTAGTGGTTTGGTACAAGGGGACAGCTACTACGAGCAGTACTTC. Protein sequence: CASGLVQGDSYYEQYF.

The J gene is TRBJ1-2, the V gene TRBV7-3; 7 positions match TRBD1. CDR3 length: 13 residues. Germline V lookup: CDR1 SGHTA, CDR2 FQGTGA. V lost 5 bases and J lost 4; bases outside the gene matches: 4. The CDR3, as DNA: TGTGCCAGCAGCCAACAGGGGACCTATGGCTACACCTTC. Translated, it gives CASSQQGTYGYTF.